This T cell receptor (beta chain) was found in a study of T cells in Graves' hyperthyroidism and ophthalmopathy. Diagnosing involved the use of clinical symptoms, serum thyroxine and TRAb, thyroid ultrasound and orbital computed tomography. Whole-study results and caveats: In the blood, most expanded thyroid clonotypes above 0.001 appeared as well.

This clonotype was seen repeatedly, ten times or more. Its target is not known. Amplification of TCR beta CDR3 regions used RNA as the template. The TCR CDR3 first-round RT-PCR relied on the HTBI primer set. TCRdb re-called the multiplex PCR reads with MiXCR, one entry per CDR3 protein. Of some 250,000 distinct CDR3 sequences listed, just over 14% are singletons. The clonotype comes from a woman aged 40 to 50 with Graves' hyperthyroidism that later progressed to Graves' ophthalmopathy. The sequencing sample was made of blood.

The CDR3, as DNA: TGTGCCGTGACTAGCGGGAGTTACGAGCAGTACTTC. Residues: CAVTSGSYEQYF. The chain is built from TRBV6-2 or TRBV6-3 and TRBJ2-7; TRBD2 matches 12 bases. The V gene's germline CDR1 is MNHEY and CDR2 SVGEGT. The trim removed 11 bases at V and 4 bases at J, leaving 3 bases unmatched. CDR3 length: 12 amino acids.